This TCR beta chain was observed in a study of response to subunit inactivated influenza vaccine. Trimming left V 8 bases short and J 5 bases short, with 21 bases between. CDR3 length: 15 residues. The germline gives CDR1 SGHTA, CDR2 FQGNSA. Study-level points and caveats: Authors suggested each seasonal influenza vaccination recruits few new T cells.

TCRdb ran MiXCR on the RT-PCR reads and lists one entry per CDR3 protein. There are 800,000 or so distinct CDR3 sequences in the sample; around 20% occur only once, and about 9.4% lies in the top ten. The count of this clonotype is one. Its antigen is unidentified. V usage is TRBV7-2 and J usage is TRBJ2-5, with a tentative D call TRBD1 (6 bases). The clonotype originates from a man between 45 and 60 years old who received an inactivated influenza vaccine. The specimen comprised PBMCs from blood, sampled about 5 days after vaccination. CDR3 amino acids: CASCRLPGVGETQYF. CDR3 DNA sequence: TGTGCCAGCTGCAGGCTGCCAGGGGTCGGGGAGACCCAGTACTTC. Full variable domain (remainder filled in from reference TRBV7-2 and TRBJ2-5): GAGVSQSPSNKVTEKGKDVELRCDPISGHTALYWYRQSLGQGLEFLIYFQGNSAPDKSGLPSDRFSAERTGGSVSTLTIQRTQQEDSAVYLCASCRLPGVGETQYFGPGTRLLVL.